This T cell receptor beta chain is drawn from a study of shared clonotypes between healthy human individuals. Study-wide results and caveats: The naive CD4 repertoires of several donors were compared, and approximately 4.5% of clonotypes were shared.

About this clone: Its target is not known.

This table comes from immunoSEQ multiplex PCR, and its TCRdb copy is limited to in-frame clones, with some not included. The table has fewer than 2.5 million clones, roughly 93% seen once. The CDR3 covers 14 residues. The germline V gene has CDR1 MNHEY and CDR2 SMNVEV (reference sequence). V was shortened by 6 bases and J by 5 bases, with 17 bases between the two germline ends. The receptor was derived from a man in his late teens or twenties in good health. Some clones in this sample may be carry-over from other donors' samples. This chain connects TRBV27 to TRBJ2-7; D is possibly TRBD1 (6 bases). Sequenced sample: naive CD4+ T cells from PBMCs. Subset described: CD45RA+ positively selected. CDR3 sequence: CASRKTGNRNEQYF. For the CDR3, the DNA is TGTGCCAGCAGAAAAACAGGGAATAGAAACGAGCAGTACTTC.